This is a list of T cell receptor beta chains from one sample in a study of T cell changes during pregnancy in multiple sclerosis. Produced via immunoSEQ multiplex PCR; TCRdb's table is partial and in-frame only. The sample has 35,000 to 55,000 clones, roughly 93% seen once. Sequences were derived from CD8+ T cells from peripheral blood mononuclear cells, sampled after pregnancy. These receptors were taken from a female donor with multiple sclerosis, enrolled in a pregnancy study. CDR3s leave out the opening cysteine and the closing phenylalanine or tryptophan. The order of the fields is V gene, CDR3 protein.

v_gene: TRBV4-1; CDR3aa: ASSQDPAGARSDTQY
v_gene: TRBV7-9; CDR3aa: ASSFGNRHYGYT
v_gene: TRBV5-8; CDR3aa: ASGDRGPQPQH
v_gene: TRBV2; CDR3aa: ASSDRDSGNQPQH
v_gene: TRBV7-9; CDR3aa: ASSLQGLEQY
v_gene: TRBV7-9; CDR3aa: ASSRRGQGVQETQY
v_gene: TRBV5-6; CDR3aa: ASSLEGHVNTEAF
v_gene: TRBV30; CDR3aa: ALPRGLRTDTQY
v_gene: TRBV9; CDR3aa: ASSPRTTSGRIGGELF
v_gene: TRBV27; CDR3aa: ASSFGPNYGYT
v_gene: TRBV25-1; CDR3aa: ASSEVGVYEQY
v_gene: TRBV27; CDR3aa: ASSLGRHYEQY
v_gene: TRBV10-1; CDR3aa: ANPGARGQGYEQY
v_gene: TRBV5-8; CDR3aa: ASSPGQGLTEQY
v_gene: TRBV19; CDR3aa: ASSPGGGANEQF
v_gene: TRBV5-1; CDR3aa: ASSLSVGTGYNEQY
v_gene: TRBV19; CDR3aa: ASNRGPTDTQY
v_gene: TRBV9; CDR3aa: ASSSTGTTDTQY
v_gene: TRBV14; CDR3aa: ASSRAEPDSNQPQH